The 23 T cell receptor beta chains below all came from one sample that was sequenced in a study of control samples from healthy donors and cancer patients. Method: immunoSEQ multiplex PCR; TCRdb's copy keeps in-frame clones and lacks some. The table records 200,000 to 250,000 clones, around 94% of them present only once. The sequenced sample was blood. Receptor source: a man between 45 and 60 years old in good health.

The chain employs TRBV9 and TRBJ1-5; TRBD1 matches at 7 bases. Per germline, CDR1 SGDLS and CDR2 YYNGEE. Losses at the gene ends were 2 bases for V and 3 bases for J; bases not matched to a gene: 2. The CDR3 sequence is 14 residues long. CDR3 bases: TGTGCCAGCAGCGTTACAGGGGCCAATCAGCCCCAGCATTTT. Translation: CASSVTGANQPQHF.

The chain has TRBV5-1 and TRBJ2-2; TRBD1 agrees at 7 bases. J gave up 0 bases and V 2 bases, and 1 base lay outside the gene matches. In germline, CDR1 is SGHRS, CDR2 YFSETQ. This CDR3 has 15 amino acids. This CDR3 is CASSFTGANTGELFF. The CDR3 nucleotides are TGCGCCAGCAGCTTTACAGGGGCGAACACCGGGGAGCTGTTTTTT.

The CDR3 reads CASSIRGGRADTQYF. The DNA of the CDR3 is TGTGCCAGTAGTATCAGGGGGGGGCGGGCAGATACGCAGTATTTT. The chain joins TRBV19 to TRBJ2-3; the D call may be TRBD1 or TRBD2 (7 bases each). From germline, CDR1 is LNHDA and CDR2 SQIVND (reference sequence). V dropped 3 bases and J dropped 4 bases, with 14 bases sitting between them. This CDR3 contains 15 residues.

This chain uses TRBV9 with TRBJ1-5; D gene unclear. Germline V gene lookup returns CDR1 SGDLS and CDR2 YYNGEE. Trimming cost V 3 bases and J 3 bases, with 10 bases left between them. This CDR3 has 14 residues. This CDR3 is CASSAGSNNQPQHF. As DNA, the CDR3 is TGTGCCAGCAGCGCCGGGTCGAACAATCAGCCCCAGCATTTT.

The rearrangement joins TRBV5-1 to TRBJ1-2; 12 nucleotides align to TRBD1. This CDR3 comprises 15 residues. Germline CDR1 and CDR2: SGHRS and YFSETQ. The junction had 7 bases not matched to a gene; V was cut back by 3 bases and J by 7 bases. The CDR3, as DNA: TGCGCCAGCAGCTCGGAGGGACAGGGGGCGTCTGGCTACACCTTC. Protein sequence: CASSSEGQGASGYTF.

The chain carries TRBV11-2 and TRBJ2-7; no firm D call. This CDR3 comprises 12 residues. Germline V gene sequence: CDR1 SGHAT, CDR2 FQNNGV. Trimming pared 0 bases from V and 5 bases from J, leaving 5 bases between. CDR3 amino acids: CASSLDGDEQYV. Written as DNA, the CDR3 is TGTGCCAGCAGCTTAGATGGCGACGAGCAGTACGTC.

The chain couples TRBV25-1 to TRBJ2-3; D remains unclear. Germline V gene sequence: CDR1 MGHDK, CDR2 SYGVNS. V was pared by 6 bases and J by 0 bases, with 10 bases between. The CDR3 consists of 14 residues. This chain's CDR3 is CASSRPDSTDTQYF. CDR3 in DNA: TGTGCCAGCAGCCGCCCAGATAGCACAGATACGCAGTATTTT. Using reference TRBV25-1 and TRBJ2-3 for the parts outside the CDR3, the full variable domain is EADIYQTPRYLVIGTGKKITLECSQTMGHDKMYWYQQDPGMELHLIHYSYGVNSTEKGDLSSESTVSRIRTEHFPLTLESARPSHTSQYLCASSRPDSTDTQYFGPGTRLTVL.

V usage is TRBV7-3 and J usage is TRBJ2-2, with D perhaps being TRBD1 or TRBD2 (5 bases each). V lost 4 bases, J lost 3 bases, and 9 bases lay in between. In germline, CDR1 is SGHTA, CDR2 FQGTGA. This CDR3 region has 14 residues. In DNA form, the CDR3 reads TGTGCCAGCAGCTCGGGGCTCGACACCGGGGAGCTGTTTTTT. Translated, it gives CASSSGLDTGELFF.

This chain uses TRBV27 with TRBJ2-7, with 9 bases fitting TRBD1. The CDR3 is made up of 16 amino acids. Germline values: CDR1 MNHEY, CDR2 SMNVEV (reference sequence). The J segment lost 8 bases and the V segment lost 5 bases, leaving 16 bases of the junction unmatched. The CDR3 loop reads CASSPTARTGASQQYF. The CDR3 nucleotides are TGTGCCAGCAGTCCCACCGCACGGACAGGGGCCTCGCAGCAGTACTTC.

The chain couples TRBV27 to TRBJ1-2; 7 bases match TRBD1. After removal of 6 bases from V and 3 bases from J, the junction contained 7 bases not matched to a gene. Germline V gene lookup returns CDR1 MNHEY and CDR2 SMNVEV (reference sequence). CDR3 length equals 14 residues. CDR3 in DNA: TGTGCCAGCAGGAACGAGGGGGCGGACTATGGCTACACCTTC. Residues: CASRNEGADYGYTF.

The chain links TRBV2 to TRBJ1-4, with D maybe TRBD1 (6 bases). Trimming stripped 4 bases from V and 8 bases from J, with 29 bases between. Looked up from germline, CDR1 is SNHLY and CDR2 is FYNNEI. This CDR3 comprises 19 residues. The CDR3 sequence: CASSGMPGDSGTLNEKLFF. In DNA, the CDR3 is TGTGCCAGCAGTGGGATGCCGGGGGACTCCGGGACACTAAACGAAAAACTGTTTTTT. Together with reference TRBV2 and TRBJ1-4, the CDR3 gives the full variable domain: EPEVTQTPSHQVTQMGQEVILRCVPISNHLYFYWYRQILGQKVEFLVSFYNNEISEKSEIFDDQFSVERPDGSNFTLKIRSTKLEDSAMYFCASSGMPGDSGTLNEKLFFGSGTQLSVL.

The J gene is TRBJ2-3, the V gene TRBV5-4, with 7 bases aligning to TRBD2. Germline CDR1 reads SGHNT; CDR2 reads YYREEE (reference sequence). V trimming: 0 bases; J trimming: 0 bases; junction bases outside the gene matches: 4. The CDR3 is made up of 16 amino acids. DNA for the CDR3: TGTGCCAGCAGCTTGGGGGGGGGATATAGCACAGATACGCAGTATTTT. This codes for CASSLGGGYSTDTQYF.

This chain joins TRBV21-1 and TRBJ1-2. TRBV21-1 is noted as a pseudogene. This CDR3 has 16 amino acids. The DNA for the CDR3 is TGTGCCAGCAGCAAATGCAGCCGGGGCCGAAACTATGGCTACACCTTC. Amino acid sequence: CASSKCSRGRNYGYTF.

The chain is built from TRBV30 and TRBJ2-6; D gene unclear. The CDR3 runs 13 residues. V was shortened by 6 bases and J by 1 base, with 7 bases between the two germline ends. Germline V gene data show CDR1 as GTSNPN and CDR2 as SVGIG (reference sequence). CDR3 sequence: CACRISGANVLTF. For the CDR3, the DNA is TGTGCCTGCCGCATATCTGGGGCCAACGTCCTGACTTTC.

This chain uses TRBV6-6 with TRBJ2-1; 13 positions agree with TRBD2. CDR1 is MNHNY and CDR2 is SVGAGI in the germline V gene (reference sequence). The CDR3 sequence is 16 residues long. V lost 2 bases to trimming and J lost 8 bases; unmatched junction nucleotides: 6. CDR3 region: CASSYTGTSGVYEQFF. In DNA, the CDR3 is TGTGCCAGCAGTTACACCGGGACTAGCGGGGTCTATGAGCAGTTCTTC.

CDR3 DNA sequence: TGTGCCAGCAGTCCCCGGGCAGGGGACACTGAAGCTTTCTTT. This gives the protein CASSPRAGDTEAFF. This chain uses TRBV6-6 with TRBJ1-1; possible D gene TRBD1, 6 bases. The CDR3 length is 14 residues. CDR1 MNHNY and CDR2 SVGAGI come from the germline V gene (reference sequence). Trimming cost V 5 bases and J 3 bases, with 13 bases left between them.

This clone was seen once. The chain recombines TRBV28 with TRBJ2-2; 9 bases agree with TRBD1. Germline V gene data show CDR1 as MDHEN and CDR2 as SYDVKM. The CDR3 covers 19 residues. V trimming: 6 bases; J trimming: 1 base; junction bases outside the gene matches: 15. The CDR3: CASRSYTGGRGLNTGELFF. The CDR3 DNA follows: TGTGCCAGCAGAAGTTACACAGGGGGCAGGGGGTTGAACACCGGGGAGCTGTTTTTT. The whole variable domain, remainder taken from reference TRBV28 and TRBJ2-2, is DVKVTQSSRYLVKRTGEKVFLECVQDMDHENMFWYRQDPGLGLRLIYFSYDVKMKEKGDIPEGYSVSREKKERFSLILESASTNQTSMYLCASRSYTGGRGLNTGELFFGEGSRLTVL.

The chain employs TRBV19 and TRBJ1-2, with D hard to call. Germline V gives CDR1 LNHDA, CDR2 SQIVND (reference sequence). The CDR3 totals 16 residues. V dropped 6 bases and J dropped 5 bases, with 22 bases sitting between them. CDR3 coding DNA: TGTGCCAGTAGGCGACCACGTCCGGACTTACTGTATGGCTACACCTTC. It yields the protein CASRRPRPDLLYGYTF.

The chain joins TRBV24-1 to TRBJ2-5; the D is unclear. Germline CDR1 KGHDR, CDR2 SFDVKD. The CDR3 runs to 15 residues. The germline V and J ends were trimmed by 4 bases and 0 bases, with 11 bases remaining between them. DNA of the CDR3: TGTGCCACCAGTGACTCCGGTCGGTACCAAGAGACCCAGTACTTC. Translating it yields CATSDSGRYQETQYF.

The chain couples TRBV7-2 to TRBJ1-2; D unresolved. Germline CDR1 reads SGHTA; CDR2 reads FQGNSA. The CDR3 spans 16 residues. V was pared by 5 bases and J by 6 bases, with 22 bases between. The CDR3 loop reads CASSLLPGYDRDGYTF. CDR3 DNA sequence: TGTGCCAGCAGCCTCCTCCCAGGATATGATCGAGATGGCTACACCTTC. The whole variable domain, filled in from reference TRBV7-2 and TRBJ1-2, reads GAGVSQSPSNKVTEKGKDVELRCDPISGHTALYWYRQSLGQGLEFLIYFQGNSAPDKSGLPSDRFSAERTGGSVSTLTIQRTQQEDSAVYLCASSLLPGYDRDGYTFGSGTRLTVV.

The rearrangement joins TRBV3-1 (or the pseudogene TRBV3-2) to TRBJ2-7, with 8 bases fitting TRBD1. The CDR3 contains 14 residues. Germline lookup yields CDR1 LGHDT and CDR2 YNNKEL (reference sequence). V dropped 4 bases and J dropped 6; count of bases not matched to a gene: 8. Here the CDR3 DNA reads TGTGCCAGCAGCCGGCAGGGAGACAGGGGCGAGCAGTACGTC. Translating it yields CASSRQGDRGEQYV.

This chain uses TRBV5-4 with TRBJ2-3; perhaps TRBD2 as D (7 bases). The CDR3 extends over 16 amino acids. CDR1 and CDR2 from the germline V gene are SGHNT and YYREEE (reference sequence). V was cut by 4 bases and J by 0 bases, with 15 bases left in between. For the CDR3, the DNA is TGTGCCAGCAGCCTTTTGGGAGGGGGTAGCACAGATACGCAGTATTTT. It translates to CASSLLGGGSTDTQYF.

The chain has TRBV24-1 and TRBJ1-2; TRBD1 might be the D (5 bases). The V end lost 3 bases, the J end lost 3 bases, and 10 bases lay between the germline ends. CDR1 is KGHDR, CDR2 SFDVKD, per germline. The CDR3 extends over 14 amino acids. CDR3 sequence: CATSDTGRDYGYTF. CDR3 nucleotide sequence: TGTGCCACCAGTGATACGGGGCGGGACTATGGCTACACCTTC.